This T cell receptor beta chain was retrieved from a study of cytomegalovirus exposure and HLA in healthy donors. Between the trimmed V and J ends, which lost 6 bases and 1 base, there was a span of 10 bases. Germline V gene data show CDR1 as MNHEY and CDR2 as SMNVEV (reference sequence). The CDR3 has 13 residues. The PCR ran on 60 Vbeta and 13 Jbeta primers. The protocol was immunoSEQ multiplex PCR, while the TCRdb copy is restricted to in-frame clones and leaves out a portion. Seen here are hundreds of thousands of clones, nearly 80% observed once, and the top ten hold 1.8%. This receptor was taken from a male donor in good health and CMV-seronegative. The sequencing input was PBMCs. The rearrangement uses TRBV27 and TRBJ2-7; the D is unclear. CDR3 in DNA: TGTGCCAGCAGAGAGCACAGTTCCTACGAGCAGTACTTC. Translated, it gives CASREHSSYEQYF.